The T cell receptor beta chain under discussion was sequenced for a study of blood T cell repertoires in COVID-19. About the study: The study drew acute and convalescent COVID-19 samples from the United States, Italy and Spain.

Assay used: immunoSEQ multiplex PCR; TCRdb lists only in-frame clones, some missing. The table records about 350,000 clones, approximately 90% of them present only once. CDR1 and CDR2 from the germline V gene are SNHLY and FYNNEI. This CDR3 region has 14 residues. Trimming left V 6 bases short and J 3 bases short, with 12 bases between. Seattle patients were enrolled while actively infected and followed longitudinally. The sequence came from a man younger than 40 with COVID-19, enrolled during active disease. This chain connects TRBV2 to TRBJ1-5, with D possibly being TRBD1 (5 bases). Sequenced sample: peripheral blood. The DNA for the CDR3 is TGTGCCAGCAGCTTTAGGGGCCTCAATCAGCCCCAGCATTTT. Translated, it gives CASSFRGLNQPQHF.